The clone carrying this T cell receptor beta chain was seen at least ten times. Time point of the sample: healthy volunteer bleed at 2 weeks. From whole blood left unfractionated, total RNA was extracted. The CDR3 runs 10 residues. Trimming stripped 7 bases from V and 1 base from J, with 4 bases between. Germline CDR1 is SQVTM and CDR2 is ANQGSEA. The library tagged each cDNA molecule with unique molecular identifiers. TCRdb recomputed calls from the RACE reads with MiXCR, one row per CDR3 protein. This table holds tens of thousands of distinct CDR3 sequences, about 4.1% found once. The data were taken from a study of human T cells and chemical hapten exposure.

The sequence was collected from a human donor in good health. Some clones in this sample may be carry-over from other donors' samples. V usage is TRBV29-1 and J usage is TRBJ1-1; D is unclear. Sample: whole blood. CDR3: CSATNTEAFF. CDR3 nucleotide sequence: TGCAGCGCAACGAACACTGAAGCTTTCTTT.